This passage covers 16 T cell receptor beta chains from one sample sequenced in a study of cytomegalovirus exposure and HLA in healthy donors. The study ran its PCR with 60 Vbeta and 13 Jbeta primers. This table comes from immunoSEQ multiplex PCR, and its TCRdb copy is limited to in-frame clones, with some not included. The table records under 200,000 clones, roughly 80% of them present only once. The sequenced sample consisted of PBMCs. Source of these receptors: a woman aged 18-35 years in good health and CMV-seronegative.

This chain links TRBV5-1 with TRBJ2-1; weak D call: TRBD1 (5 bases). The germline V gene has CDR1 SGHRS and CDR2 YFSETQ. The CDR3 totals 14 residues. With 7 bases removed from V and 3 bases from J, the gap between germline ends came to 14 bases. DNA of the CDR3: TGCGCCAGCGGGGCGGAAGCAGGCTACAATGAGCAGTTCTTC. Translation: CASGAEAGYNEQFF.

The chain uses TRBV11-2 and TRBJ1-4; D is unclear. Per germline, CDR1 SGHAT and CDR2 FQNNGV. CDR3 length: 15 residues. The V gene lost 1 base and the J gene lost 1 base, with 7 bases spanning the gap. CDR3 sequence (DNA): TGTGCCAGCAGCTTAGTGGCGGGAACTAATGAAAAACTGTTTTTT. Amino acids: CASSLVAGTNEKLFF.

The rearrangement links TRBV28 to TRBJ1-5; the D gene is possibly TRBD1 (5 bases). The CDR3 has 14 amino acids. V was shortened by 8 bases and J by 1 base, with 12 bases between the two germline ends. The germline CDR1 and CDR2 sequences are MDHEN and SYDVKM. The DNA for the CDR3 is TGTGCCAGCGCCGGACAAGCAAGCAATCAGCCCCAGCATTTT. It is translated as CASAGQASNQPQHF.

The chain couples TRBV28 to TRBJ1-2; tentatively, D is TRBD1 (6 bases). The CDR3 has 14 residues. The germline V gene encodes CDR1 MDHEN and CDR2 SYDVKM. V was trimmed by 5 bases and J by 7 bases, leaving 17 bases between them. The CDR3, as DNA: TGTGCCAGCAGTAAATCAGACAGGTACCGTGGCTACACCTTC. This encodes CASSKSDRYRGYTF.

This clone was recorded once. This rearrangement joins TRBV27 to TRBJ1-1, with 7 bases aligning to TRBD1. Germline V gives CDR1 MNHEY, CDR2 SMNVEV (reference sequence). V dropped 7 bases and J dropped 0; count of bases not matched to a gene: 11. The CDR3 contains 16 residues. As DNA, the CDR3 is TGTGCCAGCATAGGCCTCGGGACAGCTATGAACACTGAAGCTTTCTTT. Protein sequence: CASIGLGTAMNTEAFF.

This clone was recorded only once. The genes are TRBV5-4 and TRBJ2-5, with TRBD1 matching over 7 bases. With the DNA end fitting TRBJ2-7 better, the J assignment may be wrong. There are 13 residues in the CDR3. Germline V gene lookup returns CDR1 SGHNT and CDR2 YYREEE (reference sequence). This CDR3 reads CASSRWDSHEQYF. CDR3 nucleotides: TGTGCCAGCAGCAGGTGGGACAGTCACGAGCAGTACTTC.

The gene calls are TRBV5-1 and TRBJ2-1; 13 nucleotides line up with TRBD2. V shed 4 bases and J 0 bases; nucleotides not matched to a gene: 10. The CDR3 covers 19 residues. Germline V gives CDR1 SGHRS, CDR2 YFSETQ. The CDR3 nucleotides are TGCGCCAGCAGCCTAGCAGGACTAGCGGGAGTTAGCTCCTACAATGAGCAGTTCTTC. It encodes CASSLAGLAGVSSYNEQFF.

This chain joins TRBV5-1 and TRBJ2-5; TRBD2 matches at 8 bases. There are 14 residues in the CDR3. After removal of 4 bases from V and 3 bases from J, the junction contained 5 bases not matched to a gene. Germline lookup yields CDR1 SGHRS and CDR2 YFSETQ. The CDR3 sequence is CASSAPAGEETQYF. In DNA, the CDR3 is TGCGCCAGCAGCGCCCCAGCGGGGGAAGAGACCCAGTACTTC.

This clone was detected a few times. Sequence at one end of the junction differs from germline and may be a read error. The V and J genes are TRBV25-1 and TRBJ1-1; TRBD1 agrees at 7 bases. Per germline, CDR1 MGHDK and CDR2 SYGVNS. The CDR3 runs 13 residues. CDR3 bases: TGTGCCAGCAGTTCTTGGACAGGCCCTTTATCCATCTTT. This encodes CASSSWTGPLSIF.

V and J are TRBV12-5 and TRBJ2-3; D gene uncertain. This CDR3 contains 14 residues. CDR1 is LGHNT and CDR2 is FRNRAP in the germline V gene. Trimming left V 1 base short and J 0 bases short, with 5 bases between. The CDR3 loop is CASGLGGSTDTQYF. The CDR3 DNA reads as TGTGCTAGTGGTTTGGGCGGAAGCACAGATACGCAGTATTTT.

There are a few counts of this clone. This chain links TRBV6-5 with TRBJ2-1; D remains unclear. The CDR3 has 12 residues. Trimming stripped 7 bases from V and 7 bases from J, with 11 bases between. Germline V gene data show CDR1 as MNHEY and CDR2 as SVGAGI. CDR3 nucleotide sequence: TGTGCCAGCACTACCGCCGCAAATGAGCAGTTCTTC. Protein product: CASTTAANEQFF.

This sequence joins TRBV27 and TRBJ2-3, with D perhaps TRBD2 (5 bases). CDR1 and CDR2 (germline): MNHEY, SMNVEV (reference sequence). V was cut by 3 bases and J by 2 bases, with 12 bases left in between. The CDR3 has 15 residues. The CDR3 loop reads CASSFSGLSTDTQYF. The CDR3, as DNA: TGTGCCAGCAGTTTCAGCGGCCTCTCCACAGATACGCAGTATTTT.

A few counts support this clone. For the CDR3, the DNA is TGCGCCAGCAGCTTACAGGGATCTGGGGCCAACGTCCTGACTTTC. Amino acid sequence: CASSLQGSGANVLTF. The chain joins TRBV5-1 to TRBJ2-6; possible D gene TRBD1, 6 bases. Germline-derived CDR1 and CDR2 are SGHRS and YFSETQ. The CDR3 covers 15 residues. The V end lost 2 bases, the J end lost 1 base, and 7 bases lay between the germline ends.

This sequence joins TRBV5-4 and TRBJ2-1; 8 positions match TRBD2. The CDR3 runs 16 residues. J was trimmed by 7 bases and V by 0 bases; bases with no gene match: 9. Germline CDR1 is SGHNT and CDR2 is YYREEE (reference sequence). CDR3 in amino acids: CASSLGPVAGRNEQFF. The CDR3 coding sequence is TGTGCCAGCAGCTTGGGGCCCGTAGCGGGAAGGAATGAGCAGTTCTTC.

The rearrangement joins TRBV9 to TRBJ2-2; 12 bases match TRBD2. Germline V gene lookup returns CDR1 SGDLS and CDR2 YYNGEE. The CDR3 has 15 amino acids. V was pared by 6 bases and J by 5 bases, with 5 bases of the junction left unmatched. The CDR3 DNA reads as TGTGCCAGCAAAGAGACTAGCGGGAGAACCGGGGAGCTGTTTTTT. It codes for CASKETSGRTGELFF.

The chain is built from TRBV5-6 and TRBJ2-1; TRBD2 aligns across 8 bases. The germline V gene has CDR1 SGHDT and CDR2 YYEEEE. The CDR3 sequence is 16 residues long. V lost 0 bases, J lost 5 bases, and 7 bases stayed unmatched. This CDR3 is CASSLGIGLADNEQFF. The CDR3 DNA is TGTGCCAGCAGCTTGGGTATTGGACTAGCAGACAATGAGCAGTTCTTC.